This T cell receptor beta chain originates from a study of glioma-infiltrating T cells. Study results and limitations: Tissue-blood divergence was below expectation in non-neoplastic patients, above in gliomas. Very few CDR3 sequences were shared between tissue and blood.

This clonotype showed up many times. Its antigen is unknown. Amplification of TCR alpha and beta CDR3 regions from RNA used iRepertoire nested multiplex PCR. Tissue mRNA or PBMC total RNA, roughly 95-400 ng, went into one-step reverse transcription and amplification. A single record per CDR3 protein comes from TCRdb applying MiXCR to the multiplex PCR reads. The top ten clones hold 20% to 25% of a sample with under 150,000 distinct CDR3 sequences, about two fifths of them seen once. The sequenced sample was glioma tissue, nonneoplastic brain tissue, or PBMCs (not recorded which). This TCR was recovered from a human donor with low-grade glioma or glioblastoma, undergoing nonglioma brain surgery, or in good health (not recorded which).

The CDR3 is CSATNLVWIYEQYF. The DNA of the CDR3 is TGCAGTGCTACCAACCTAGTGTGGATCTACGAGCAGTACTTC. V usage is TRBV20-1 and J usage is TRBJ2-7; D gene ambiguous. This CDR3 spans 14 amino acids. Germline CDR1 and CDR2: DFQATT and SNEGSKA (reference sequence). The V gene lost 4 bases and the J gene lost 3 bases, with 16 bases spanning the gap.